This T cell receptor beta chain came from a study of response to subunit inactivated influenza vaccine. Whole-study findings and limits: The authors offered the suggestion that each seasonal influenza vaccination recruits few new T cells.

In germline, CDR1 is MNHNS, CDR2 SASEGT. Trimming removed 6 bases from V and 3 bases from J, with 20 bases in between. The CDR3 totals 16 residues. This clonotype has a count of ten or more. The antigen remains undetermined. TCRdb called the RT-PCR reads again in MiXCR, with one record for every CDR3 protein. The repertoire has 800,000 to 1,000,000 distinct CDR3 sequences, about 20% of them found once; the top ten carry about a tenth. The chain links TRBV6-1 to TRBJ2-5; TRBD1 might be the D (6 bases). The sequence was obtained from a man aged 45-65 years who received an inactivated influenza vaccine. The sample here was PBMCs from blood, taken roughly 5 days after vaccination. CDR3 sequence (DNA): TGTGCCAGCAGGGATTCTCACCGGGACACTAAAGAGACCCAGTACTTC. The encoded protein is CASRDSHRDTKETQYF.